This T cell receptor beta chain was sequenced in a study of OX40 agonist ivuxolimab in advanced cancers. Turning to the study itself: In this trial design, patients received ivuxolimab intravenously at 0.01 to 10 mg/kg every 2 weeks.

The sample holds one count of this clone. The germline V gene encodes CDR1 MGHRA and CDR2 YSYEKL. Trimming took 2 bases from V and 1 from J; bases not matched to a gene: 4. The CDR3 loop spans 16 amino acids. Patients with a history of autoimmune disease or on systemic immunosuppression were excluded. Libraries were prepared by immunoSEQ multiplex PCR; TCRdb keeps only in-frame clonotypes and omits some of them. This sample carries 150,000 to 190,000 clones, 94% of them seen once, and the ten largest clones take approximately 0.32%. V is TRBV4-1 and J is TRBJ1-1; TRBD1 aligns across 10 bases. The source of this sequence is an adult with an advanced solid tumor such as melanoma, head and neck, liver or kidney cancer. Specimen: CD4+ or CD8+ T cells sorted from blood, collected in a trial of the OX40 agonist ivuxolimab. CDR3 DNA: TGCGCCAGCAGCCAAAGACAGGGGGCTTGGAACACTGAAGCTTTCTTT. Translating gives CASSQRQGAWNTEAFF.